This paragraph covers one T cell receptor beta chain sequence. The data were obtained in a study of blood T cell repertoires in COVID-19. The repertoire was sequenced with immunoSEQ multiplex PCR; TCRdb's copy has only in-frame clones and lacks some. This sample has about 160,000 clones, with 70% to 80% found just once. Per germline, CDR1 GTSNPN and CDR2 SVGIG (reference sequence). Trimming cost V 4 bases and J 2 bases; bases outside gene matches: 5. The CDR3 spans 13 residues. The source of this sequence is a man between 60 and 75 years old with acute or convalescent COVID-19. Source material: peripheral blood. The genes are TRBV30 and TRBJ2-7; 7 positions agree with TRBD2. This CDR3 reads CAWKFGGAYEQYF. The CDR3 bases are TGTGCCTGGAAGTTTGGGGGGGCCTACGAGCAGTACTTC.